Each of the 5 T cell receptor beta chains below was sequenced from the same sample in a study of blood T cell dynamics during melanoma immunotherapy. The assay was immunoSEQ multiplex PCR, and TCRdb's table has in-frame clones only and misses some. Seen here are some 8,200 clones, more than 75% observed once, and the top ten hold 2% to 2.5%. The time point here: week 3, after first cycle of checkpoint inhibitor. Specimen: blood, collected from a patient treated with checkpoint blockade. Receptors originate from a human donor with melanoma.

V usage is TRBV2 and J usage is TRBJ2-7, with D hard to call. Trimming cost V 6 bases and J 3 bases, with 12 bases left between them. CDR3 size: 13 residues. Per germline, CDR1 SNHLY and CDR2 FYNNEI. This CDR3 reads CASRLDGVYEQYF. The CDR3 DNA sequence: TGTGCCAGCAGGTTGGACGGAGTCTACGAGCAGTACTTC.

The chain couples TRBV27 to TRBJ2-1, with 10 bases lining up with TRBD2. V was clipped by 0 bases and J by 5 bases; unmatched bases: 4. This CDR3 region has 16 residues. Germline V gene lookup returns CDR1 MNHEY and CDR2 SMNVEV (reference sequence). The CDR3 loop is CASSLSTLAGHNEQFF. The DNA of the CDR3 is TGTGCCAGCAGTTTATCGACACTAGCGGGGCACAATGAGCAGTTCTTC.

The J gene is TRBJ1-1, the V gene TRBV7-9, with 7 bases matching TRBD1. Germline V CDR1 and CDR2: SEHNR, FQNEAQ (reference sequence). The CDR3 runs 15 residues. With V trimmed by 5 bases and J by 0 bases, 6 bases remained unmatched. CDR3 bases: TGTGCCAGCAGCCTAGGGGGCGACCTGAACACTGAAGCTTTCTTT. Encoded protein: CASSLGGDLNTEAFF. Supplemented by reference TRBV7-9 and TRBJ1-1, the full variable domain reads DTGVSQNPRHKITKRGQNVTFRCDPISEHNRLYWYRQTLGQGPEFLTYFQNEAQLEKSRLLSDRFSAERPKGSFSTLEIQRTEQGDSAMYLCASSLGGDLNTEAFFGQGTRLTVV.

With respect to this clone: Its ends do not fully match the called genes, so a read error is possible. CDR3 protein: CASSFIRGGKGF. Here the CDR3 DNA reads TGTGCCAGCAGTTTTATTCGGGGGGGAAAAGGCTTC. The rearrangement links TRBV28 to TRBJ1-2; D is perhaps TRBD1 (5 bases). The germline V gene has CDR1 MDHEN and CDR2 SYDVKM. The CDR3 has 12 residues.

V usage is TRBV7-8 and J usage is TRBJ2-5; 9 bases align to TRBD2. In germline, CDR1 is SGHVS, CDR2 FQNEAQ. V was clipped by 2 bases and J by 5 bases; unmatched bases: 6. The CDR3 is 15 residues long. DNA of the CDR3: TGTGCCAGCAGCTTATTAGCGGGAGAGTGGGAGACCCAGTACTTC. Protein sequence: CASSLLAGEWETQYF.